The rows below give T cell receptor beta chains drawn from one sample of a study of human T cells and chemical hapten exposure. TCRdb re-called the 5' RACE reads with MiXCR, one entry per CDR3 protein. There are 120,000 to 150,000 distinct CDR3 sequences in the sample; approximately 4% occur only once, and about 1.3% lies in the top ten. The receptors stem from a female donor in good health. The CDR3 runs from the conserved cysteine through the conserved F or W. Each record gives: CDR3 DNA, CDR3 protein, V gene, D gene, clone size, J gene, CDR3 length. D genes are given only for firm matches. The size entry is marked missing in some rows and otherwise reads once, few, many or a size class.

TGCAGCGTTGAGGCGCCAGATGAGCAGTTCTTC	CSVEAPDEQFF	TRBV29-1	.	many	TRBJ2-1	11
TGCAGTGCTAGAGATCGAGGGGAGTACAATCAGCCCCAGCATTTT	CSARDRGEYNQPQHF	TRBV20-1	.	many	TRBJ1-5	15
TGTGCCATAGCAGGGTGGAACAGAGTTAACACTGAAGCTTTCTTT	CAIAGWNRVNTEAFF	TRBV2	.	many	TRBJ1-1	15
TGCGCCAGCAGCCAAGAATTTGCCAGCTCCTACAATGAGCAGTTCTTC	CASSQEFASSYNEQFF	TRBV4-3	.	few	TRBJ2-1	16
TGCAGCGTTCATGTAGCGGAGACCGCGAACACCGGGGAGCTGTTTTTT	CSVHVAETANTGELFF	TRBV29-1	.	many	TRBJ2-2	16
TGTGCCAGCCCCCAGGGATCGTGGGGGGAAGAGACCCAGTACTTC	CASPQGSWGEETQYF	TRBV19	.	many	TRBJ2-5	15
TGTGCCAGCAGCTCGGCTTTGAGTCCAGAGAACACTGAAGCTTTCTTT	CASSSALSPENTEAFF	TRBV7-8	.	many	TRBJ1-1	16
TGCAGTGCTCCCGGACCTTCAGTAGGTACGCAGTATTTT	CSAPGPSVGTQYF	TRBV20-1	.	.	TRBJ2-3	13
TGTGCCAGCAGCCAAGCGGGACAGAGCACAGATACGCAGTATTTT	CASSQAGQSTDTQYF	TRBV4-2	TRBD1	.	TRBJ2-3	15
TGTGCCAGCAGTTTAATAGGGGGCAGTGAGCAGTTCTTC	CASSLIGGSEQFF	TRBV28	TRBD1	many	TRBJ2-1	13
TGTGCCAGCAGCTTCCATAATTCACCCCTCCACTTT	CASSFHNSPLHF	TRBV7-9	.	many	TRBJ1-6	12
TGCGCTGCTACCCAGGGGTTTGCAACTAATGAAAAACTGTTTTTT	CAATQGFATNEKLFF	TRBV20-1	.	many	TRBJ1-4	15
TGTGCCAGCAGCCTGGTTGGAACGACCACTGAAGCTTTCTTT	CASSLVGTTTEAFF	TRBV7-2	.	many	TRBJ1-1	14
TGTGCCAGCAGCTTGAGTCCAGGGGGCTACACTGAAGCTTTCTTT	CASSLSPGGYTEAFF	TRBV5-6	TRBD1	many	TRBJ1-1	15
TGTGCCAGCAGTGTTCATTTTGAAGCTTCACCCCTCCACTTT	CASSVHFEASPLHF	TRBV6-1	.	many	TRBJ1-6	14
TGCGCCAGCAGCTTGGAACGGAGAAATTCACCCCTCCACTTT	CASSLERRNSPLHF	TRBV5-1	.	many	TRBJ1-6	14
TGTGCCAGCAGCTTAAACTTCCGGACAGGGGGGTACGATGAGCAGTTCTTC	CASSLNFRTGGYDEQFF	TRBV7-9	TRBD1	many	TRBJ2-1	17
TGCAGTGCTAGAGACTCGGGACAGTTCACAGATACGCAGTATTTT	CSARDSGQFTDTQYF	TRBV20-1	TRBD1	few	TRBJ2-3	15
TGCAGCGTTGAAGATTGGGGGGCAGGAGCTTTCTTT	CSVEDWGAGAFF	TRBV29-1	.	many	TRBJ1-1	12
TGTGCTAGCAGCCCAAGGACTAGCGGGGGGGCTTTCAATGAGCAGTTCTTC	CASSPRTSGGAFNEQFF	TRBV7-7	TRBD2	many	TRBJ2-1	17
TGTGCCAGCAGCCGGGACACAATGAACACTGAAGCTTTCTTT	CASSRDTMNTEAFF	TRBV3-1	.	many	TRBJ1-1	14
TGTGCCAGCAGCTTGGGGGAGGGGTCCTACAATGAGCAGTTCTTC	CASSLGEGSYNEQFF	TRBV7-8	TRBD2	many	TRBJ2-1	15
TGTGCCAGCGGTTTGGGGGGGGGGGCCTACGAGCAGTACTTC	CASGLGGGAYEQYF	TRBV12-3/TRBV12-4	TRBD2	many	TRBJ2-7	14
TGTGCCAGCAGGACACAACTAGGAACAGATACGCAGTATTTT	CASRTQLGTDTQYF	TRBV12-3/TRBV12-4	.	many	TRBJ2-3	14
TGCGCCAGCAGCCGTTCCGGGGGGACAGATACGCAGTATTTT	CASSRSGGTDTQYF	TRBV4-3	TRBD2	many	TRBJ2-3	14
TGTGCCAGCAGCCAAGTTGATGGAAGGCTCACCGGGGAGCTGTTTTTT	CASSQVDGRLTGELFF	TRBV3-1	.	many	TRBJ2-2	16
TGTGCCAGCAGCCTCTTGGAGGGGTTGGGGAACACTGAAGCTTTCTTT	CASSLLEGLGNTEAFF	TRBV5-5	.	few	TRBJ1-1	16
TGTGCCAGCAGATTCGGAGACGCCCGGGCAGGGGCCAACGTCCTGACTTTC	CASRFGDARAGANVLTF	TRBV25-1	.	many	TRBJ2-6	17
TGTGCCAGCAGTGTAAGTGGGGATTACTATGGCTACACCTTC	CASSVSGDYYGYTF	TRBV6-1	.	many	TRBJ1-2	14
TGTGCCAGCAGGCAGAGGGGGGTCGGAGATACGCAGTATTTT	CASRQRGVGDTQYF	TRBV7-2	.	few	TRBJ2-3	14
TGTGCCAGCAGGAACGGGGGGCTCGATCAGCCCCAGCATTTT	CASRNGGLDQPQHF	TRBV6-2/TRBV6-3	.	many	TRBJ1-5	14